The T cell receptor (beta chain) described here comes from a study of T-cell reconstitution after alpha-beta-depleted transplantation in children. Study outcomes and limitations: Once a year had passed after transplant, T-cell counts and diversity came mostly from newly produced T cells. Approximately two months post-transplant, alpha-beta T cells reportedly originated from several hundred expanded graft clones. After transplant, high TCRbeta diversity at day 60 in some patients arose from surviving recipient T cells and thymic progenitors.

This CDR3 is built from 15 residues. CDR1 SNHLY and CDR2 FYNNEI come from the germline V gene. V shed 3 bases and J 1 base; nucleotides not matched to a gene: 5. The authors prepared the TCRbeta library with unique molecular identifiers. A single record per CDR3 protein comes from TCRdb applying MiXCR to the PCR reads. The data show around 270,000 distinct CDR3 sequences, almost 8% seen once. This clonotype was seen a handful of times. What it recognizes is unknown. The receptor was isolated from a female patient between 2 and 15 years old who had a stem cell transplant for Fanconi anemia, so the T cells may come from the graft donor. The V call is TRBV2, the J call TRBJ2-7, with 8 bases fitting TRBD2. The material sequenced was peripheral blood, taken 360 days after TCRalphabeta/CD19-depleted stem cell transplant. The chain's CDR3 is CASSEWTSLSYEQYF. The CDR3 region has the DNA TGTGCCAGCAGTGAGTGGACTAGCTTATCCTACGAGCAGTACTTC.